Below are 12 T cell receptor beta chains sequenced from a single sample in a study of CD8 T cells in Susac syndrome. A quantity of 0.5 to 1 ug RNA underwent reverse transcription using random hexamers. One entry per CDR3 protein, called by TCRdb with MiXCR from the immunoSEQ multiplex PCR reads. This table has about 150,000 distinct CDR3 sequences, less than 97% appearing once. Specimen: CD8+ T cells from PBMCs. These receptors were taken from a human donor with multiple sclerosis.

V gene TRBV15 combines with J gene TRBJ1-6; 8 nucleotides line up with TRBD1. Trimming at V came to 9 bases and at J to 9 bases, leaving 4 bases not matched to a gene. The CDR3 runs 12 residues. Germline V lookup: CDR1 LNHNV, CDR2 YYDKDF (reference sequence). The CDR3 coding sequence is TGTGCCACTGGACAGGGTTTTTCACCCCTCCACTTT. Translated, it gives CATGQGFSPLHF.

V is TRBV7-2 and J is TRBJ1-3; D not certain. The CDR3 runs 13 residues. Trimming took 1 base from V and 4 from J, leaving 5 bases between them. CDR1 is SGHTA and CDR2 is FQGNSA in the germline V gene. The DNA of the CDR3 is TGTGCCAGCAGCTTAGGCTTGGGAAACACCATATATTTT. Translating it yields CASSLGLGNTIYF.

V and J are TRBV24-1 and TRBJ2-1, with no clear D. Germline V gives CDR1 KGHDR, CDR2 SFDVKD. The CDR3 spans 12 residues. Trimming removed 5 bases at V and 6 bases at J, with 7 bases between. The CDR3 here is CATSADSNEQFF. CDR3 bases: TGTGCCACCAGTGCTGACTCCAATGAGCAGTTCTTC.

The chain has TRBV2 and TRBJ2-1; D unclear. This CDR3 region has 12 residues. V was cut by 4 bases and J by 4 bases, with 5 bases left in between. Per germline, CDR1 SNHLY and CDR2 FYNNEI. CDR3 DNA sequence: TGTGCCAGCAGTGGGGCGTACAATGAGCAGTTCTTC. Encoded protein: CASSGAYNEQFF.

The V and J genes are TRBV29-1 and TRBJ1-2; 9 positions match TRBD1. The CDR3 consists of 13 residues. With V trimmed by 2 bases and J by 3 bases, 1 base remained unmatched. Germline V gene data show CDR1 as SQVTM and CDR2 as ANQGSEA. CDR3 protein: CSVETGGDYGYTF. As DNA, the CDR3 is TGCAGCGTTGAAACAGGGGGCGACTATGGCTACACCTTC.

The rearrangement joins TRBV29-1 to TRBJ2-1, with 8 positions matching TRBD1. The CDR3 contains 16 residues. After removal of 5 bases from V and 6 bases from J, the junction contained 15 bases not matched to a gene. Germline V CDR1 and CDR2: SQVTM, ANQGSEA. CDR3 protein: CSVLKDRVLSGNEQFF. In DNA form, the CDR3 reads TGCAGCGTTCTAAAGGACAGGGTTCTATCGGGCAATGAGCAGTTCTTC.

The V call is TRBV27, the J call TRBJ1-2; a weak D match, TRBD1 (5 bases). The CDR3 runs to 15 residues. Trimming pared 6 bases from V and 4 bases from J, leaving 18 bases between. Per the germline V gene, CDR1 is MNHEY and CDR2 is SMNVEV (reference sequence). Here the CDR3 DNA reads TGTGCCAGCAGCCCCCAGGTTGGGGCTTCCTATGGCTACACCTTC. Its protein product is CASSPQVGASYGYTF.

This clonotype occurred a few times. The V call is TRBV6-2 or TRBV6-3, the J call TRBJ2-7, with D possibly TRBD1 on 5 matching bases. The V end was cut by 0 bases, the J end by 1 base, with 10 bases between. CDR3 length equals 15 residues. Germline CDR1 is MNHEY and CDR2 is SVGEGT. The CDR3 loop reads CASSYSSAGSYEQYV. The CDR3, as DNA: TGTGCCAGCAGTTACTCTTCGGCAGGGTCCTACGAGCAGTACGTC.

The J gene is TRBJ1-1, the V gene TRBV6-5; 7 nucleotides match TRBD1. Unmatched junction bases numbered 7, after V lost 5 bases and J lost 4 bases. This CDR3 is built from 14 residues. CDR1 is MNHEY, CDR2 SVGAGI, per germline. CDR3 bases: TGTGCCAGCAGTCTGACAGGGTTGAGCACTGAAGCTTTCTTT. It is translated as CASSLTGLSTEAFF.

CDR3: CASSYSTAGRTEAFF. The CDR3 region has the DNA TGTGCCAGCAGTTACTCGACGGCTGGGAGGACTGAAGCTTTCTTT. V gene TRBV6-5 combines with J gene TRBJ1-1; no clear D. The V gene's germline CDR1 is MNHEY and CDR2 SVGAGI. CDR3 size: 15 residues. The germline V and J ends were trimmed by 0 bases and 5 bases, with 13 bases remaining between them.

The CDR3 loop reads CASTPDSTDTQYF. The CDR3 DNA reads as TGTGCCAGCACCCCGGACAGCACAGATACGCAGTATTTT. The chain links TRBV9 to TRBJ2-3; D gene ambiguous. The V gene's germline CDR1 is SGDLS and CDR2 YYNGEE. The germline V and J ends were trimmed by 6 bases and 0 bases, with 8 bases remaining between them. The CDR3 sequence is 13 residues long. Complete variable domain (other parts from reference TRBV9 and TRBJ2-3): DSGVTQTPKHLITATGQRVTLRCSPRSGDLSVYWYQQSLDQGLQFLIQYYNGEERAKGNILERFSAQQFPDLHSELNLSSLELGDSALYFCASTPDSTDTQYFGPGTRLTVL.

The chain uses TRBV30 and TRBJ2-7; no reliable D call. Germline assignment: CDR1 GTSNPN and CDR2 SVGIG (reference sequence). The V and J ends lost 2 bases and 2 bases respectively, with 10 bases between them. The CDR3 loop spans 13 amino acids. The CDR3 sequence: CAWSSAVTYEQYF. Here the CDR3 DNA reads TGTGCCTGGAGTTCGGCGGTCACCTACGAGCAGTACTTC.